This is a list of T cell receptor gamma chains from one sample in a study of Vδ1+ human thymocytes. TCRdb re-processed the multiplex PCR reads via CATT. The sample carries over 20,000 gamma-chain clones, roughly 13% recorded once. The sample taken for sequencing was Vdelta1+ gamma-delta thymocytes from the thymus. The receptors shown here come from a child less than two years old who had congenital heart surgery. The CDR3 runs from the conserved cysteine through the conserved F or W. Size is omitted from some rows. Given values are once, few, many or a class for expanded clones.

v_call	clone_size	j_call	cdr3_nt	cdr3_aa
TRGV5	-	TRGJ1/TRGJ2	TGTGCCACCTGGGACATCCATTATTATAAGAAACTCTTT	CATWDIHYYKKLF
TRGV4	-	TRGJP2	TGTGCCACCTGGAATGGGCGAGGGGATTGGATCAAGACGTTT	CATWNGRGDWIKTF
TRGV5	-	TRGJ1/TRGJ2	TGTGCCACCTGGGACAGGCCGGACCCCAAGAAACTCTTT	CATWDRPDPKKLF
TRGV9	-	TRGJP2	TGTGCCTTGTGGGAGGTGCGAAGTGATTGGATCAAGACGTTT	CALWEVRSDWIKTF
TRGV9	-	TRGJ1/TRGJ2	TGTGCCTTGTGGGAGCCCACGGGCTATAAGAAACTCTTT	CALWEPTGYKKLF
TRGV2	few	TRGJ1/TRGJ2	TGTGCCACCTGGGACGGGCCTTGTTATAAGAAACTCTTT	CATWDGPCYKKLF
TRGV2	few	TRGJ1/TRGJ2	TGTGCCACCTGGGACGTATCTTATTATAAGAAACTCTTT	CATWDVSYYKKLF
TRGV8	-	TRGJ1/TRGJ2	TGTGCCACCTGGGAGGATGGACGTCAAAAGAAACTCTTT	CATWEDGRQKKLF
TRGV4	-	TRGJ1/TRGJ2	TGTGCCACCTGGGATGGCTACAATTATTATAAGAAACTCTTT	CATWDGYNYYKKLF
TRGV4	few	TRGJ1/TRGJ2	TGTGCCACCTGGAATGGAACTAAGAAACTCTTT	CATWNGTKKLF
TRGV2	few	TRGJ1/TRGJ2	TGTGCCACCTGGGACGGGGCCCCGGTATATTATAAGAAACTCTTT	CATWDGAPVYYKKLF
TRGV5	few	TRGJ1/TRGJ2	TGTGCCACCTGGGACCGCCCGAATTATTATAAGAAACTCTTT	CATWDRPNYYKKLF
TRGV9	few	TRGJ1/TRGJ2	TGTGCCTTGTGGGAGGTCTTCAAGAAACTCTTT	CALWEVFKKLF
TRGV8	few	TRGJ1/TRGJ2	TGTGCCACCTGGGATCCCCATTATAAGAAACTCTTT	CATWDPHYKKLF
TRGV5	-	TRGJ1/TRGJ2	TGTGCCACCTGGGACACCGACTGGAAGAAACTCTTT	CATWDTDWKKLF
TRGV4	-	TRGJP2	TGTGCCACCTGGGATTTGGGTAGTAGTGATTGGATCAAGACGTTT	CATWDLGSSDWIKTF
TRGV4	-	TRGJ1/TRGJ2	TGTGCCACCTGGGATGCCAATTATAAGAAACTCTTT	CATWDANYKKLF
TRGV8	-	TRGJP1	TGTGCCACCTATACCACTGGTTGGTTCAAGATATTT	CATYTTGWFKIF
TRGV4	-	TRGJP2	TGTGCCACCTGGAATCGGGGTAGTGATTGGATCAAGACGTTT	CATWNRGSDWIKTF
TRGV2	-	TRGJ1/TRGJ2	TGTGCCACCTGGGATGGCTCCTATTATAAGAAACTCTTT	CATWDGSYYKKLF
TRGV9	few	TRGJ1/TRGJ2	TGTGCCTTGTGGGAGGTGCTACGTTATTATAAGAAACTCTTT	CALWEVLRYYKKLF
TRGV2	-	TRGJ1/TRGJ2	TGTGCCACCTGGGACGGGCCGTTTTTTGGTGGTAAGAAACTCTTT	CATWDGPFFGGKKLF
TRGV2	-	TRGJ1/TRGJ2	TGCGCCACCTGGACCCTACAGGGGAATTATTATAAGAAACTCTTT	CATWTLQGNYYKKLF
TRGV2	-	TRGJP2	TGTGCCACCTGGGACGGGCCTGATAGTAGTGATTGGATCAAGACGTTT	CATWDGPDSSDWIKTF
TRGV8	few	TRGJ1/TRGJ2	TGTGCCACCTGGGACCAACTTTATTATAAGAAACTCTTT	CATWDQLYYKKLF
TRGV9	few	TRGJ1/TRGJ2	TGTGCCTTGTGGGTCTATAAGAAACTCTTT	CALWVYKKLF
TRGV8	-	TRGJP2	TGTGCCACCTGGGATAGCAATAGTGATTGGATCAAGACGTTT	CATWDSNSDWIKTF
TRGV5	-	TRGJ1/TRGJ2	TGTGCCACCTGGGACAGGCCAGGATATTATAAGAAACTCTTT	CATWDRPGYYKKLF
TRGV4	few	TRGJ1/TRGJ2	TGTGCCACCTGGAATTGCAGCCTTAAGAAACTCTTT	CATWNCSLKKLF
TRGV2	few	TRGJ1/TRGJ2	TGTGCCACCTGGGACGGGCCGGTGTATTATAAGAAACTCTTT	CATWDGPVYYKKLF
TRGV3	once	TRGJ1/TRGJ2	TGTGCCACCTGGGACAGCCGCCTCGGGTATAAGAAACTCTTT	CATWDSRLGYKKLF
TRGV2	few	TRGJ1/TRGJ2	TGTGCCACCTGGGACGGGCCTAAGGGGTATAAGAAACTCTTT	CATWDGPKGYKKLF
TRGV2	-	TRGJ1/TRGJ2	TGTGCCACCTGGCTAGGGCGTAAGAAACTCTTT	CATWLGRKKLF
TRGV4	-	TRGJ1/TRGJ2	TGTGCCACCTGGGAAACCTATGGGAAACTCTTT	CATWETYGKLF
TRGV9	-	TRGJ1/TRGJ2	TGTGCCTTGTGGGAGGTCGTGAATTATTATAAGAAACTCTTT	CALWEVVNYYKKLF
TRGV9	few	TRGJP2	TGTGCCTTGTGGGTATCGGGTTGGATCAAGACGTTT	CALWVSGWIKTF
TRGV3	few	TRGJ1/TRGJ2	TGTGCCACCTGGGACCTAGACTATAAGAAACTCTTT	CATWDLDYKKLF
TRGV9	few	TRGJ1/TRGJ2	TGTGCCTTGTGGGAGTCGTCCCTACACTCTTATGATAAGAAACTCTTT	CALWESSLHSYDKKLF
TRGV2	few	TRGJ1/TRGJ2	TGTGCCACCTGGGACGGGCCTCCGGGTTATAAGAAACTCTTT	CATWDGPPGYKKLF
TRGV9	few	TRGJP	TGTGCCTTGTGGGAGGAACAAGAGTTGGGCAAAAAAATCAAGGTATTT	CALWEEQELGKKIKVF
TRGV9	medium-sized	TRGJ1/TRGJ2	TGTGCCTTGTGGGAGGCCAAGAAACTCTTT	CALWEAKKLF